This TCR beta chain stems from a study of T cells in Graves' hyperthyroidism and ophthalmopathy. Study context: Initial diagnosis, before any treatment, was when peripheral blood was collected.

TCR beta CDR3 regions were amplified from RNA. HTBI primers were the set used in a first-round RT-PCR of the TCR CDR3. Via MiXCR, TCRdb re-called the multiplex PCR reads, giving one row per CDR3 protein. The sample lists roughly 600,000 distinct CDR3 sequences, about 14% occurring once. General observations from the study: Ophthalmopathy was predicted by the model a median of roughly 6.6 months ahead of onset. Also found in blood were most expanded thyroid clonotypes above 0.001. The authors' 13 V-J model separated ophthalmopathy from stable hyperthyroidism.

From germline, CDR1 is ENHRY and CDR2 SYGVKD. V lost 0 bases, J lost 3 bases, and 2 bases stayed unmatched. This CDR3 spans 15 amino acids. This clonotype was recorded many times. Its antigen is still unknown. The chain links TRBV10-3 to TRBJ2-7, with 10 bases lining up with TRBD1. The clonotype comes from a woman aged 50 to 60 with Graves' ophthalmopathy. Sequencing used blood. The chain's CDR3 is CAISESRTGGYEQYF. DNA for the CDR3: TGTGCCATCAGTGAGTCGAGGACAGGGGGCTACGAGCAGTACTTC.